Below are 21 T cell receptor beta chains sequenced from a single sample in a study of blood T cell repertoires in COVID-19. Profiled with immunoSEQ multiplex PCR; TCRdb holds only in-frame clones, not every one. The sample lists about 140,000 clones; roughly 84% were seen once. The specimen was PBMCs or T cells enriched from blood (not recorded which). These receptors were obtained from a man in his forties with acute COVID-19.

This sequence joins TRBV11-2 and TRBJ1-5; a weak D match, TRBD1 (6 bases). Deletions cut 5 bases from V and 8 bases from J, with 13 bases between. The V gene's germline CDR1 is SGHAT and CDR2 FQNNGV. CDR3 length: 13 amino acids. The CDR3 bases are TGTGCCAGCAGCCGACAGGTCTTAGAGCCCCAGCATTTT. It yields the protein CASSRQVLEPQHF.

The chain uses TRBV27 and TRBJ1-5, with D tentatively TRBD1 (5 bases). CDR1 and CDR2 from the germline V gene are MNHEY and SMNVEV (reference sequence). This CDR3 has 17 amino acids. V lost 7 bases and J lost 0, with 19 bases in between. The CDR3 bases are TGTGCCAGCAACGCCGTAGGGGCGGGAAATAGCAATCAGCCCCAGCATTTT. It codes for CASNAVGAGNSNQPQHF.

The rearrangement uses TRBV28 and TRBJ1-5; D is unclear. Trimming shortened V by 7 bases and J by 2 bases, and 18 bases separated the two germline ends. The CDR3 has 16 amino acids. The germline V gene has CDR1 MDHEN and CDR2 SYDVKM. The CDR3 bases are TGTGCCAGCACCCCGTCGGCGGAACGGCGCAATCAGCCCCAGCATTTT. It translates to CASTPSAERRNQPQHF.

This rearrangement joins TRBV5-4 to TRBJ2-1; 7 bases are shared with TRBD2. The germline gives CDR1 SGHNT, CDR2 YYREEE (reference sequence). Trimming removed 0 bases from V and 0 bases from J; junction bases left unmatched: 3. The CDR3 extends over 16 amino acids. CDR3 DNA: TGTGCCAGCAGCTTGGCGGGCGGGAGCTCCTACAATGAGCAGTTCTTC. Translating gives CASSLAGGSSYNEQFF.

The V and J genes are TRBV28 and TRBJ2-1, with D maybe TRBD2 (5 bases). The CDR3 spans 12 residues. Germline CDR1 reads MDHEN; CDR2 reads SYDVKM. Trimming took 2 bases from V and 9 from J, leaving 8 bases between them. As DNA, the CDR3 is TGTGCCAGCAGTTTACAGCGGAGTGAGCAGTTCTTC. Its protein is CASSLQRSEQFF.

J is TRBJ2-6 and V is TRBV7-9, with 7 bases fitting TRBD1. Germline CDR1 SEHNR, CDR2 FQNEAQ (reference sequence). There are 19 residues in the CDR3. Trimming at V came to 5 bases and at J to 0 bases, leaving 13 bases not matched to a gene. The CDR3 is CASSLGMGQTHSGANVLTF. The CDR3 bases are TGTGCCAGCAGCCTTGGCATGGGACAGACCCACTCTGGGGCCAACGTCCTGACTTTC.

The CDR3 sequence: CASTNRVYSNQPQHF. CDR3 DNA sequence: TGTGCCAGTACAAACAGGGTATATAGCAATCAGCCCCAGCATTTT. V usage is TRBV19 and J usage is TRBJ1-5; a weak D match, TRBD1 (6 bases). Germline lookup yields CDR1 LNHDA and CDR2 SQIVND (reference sequence). Deletions cut 7 bases from V and 0 bases from J, with 13 bases between. CDR3 length: 15 residues.

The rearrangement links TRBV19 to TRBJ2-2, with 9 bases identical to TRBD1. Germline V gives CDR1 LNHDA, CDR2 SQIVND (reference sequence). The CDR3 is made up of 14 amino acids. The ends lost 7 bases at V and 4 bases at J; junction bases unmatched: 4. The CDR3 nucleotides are TGTGCCAGTAACAGGGGGCGCGGCACCGGGGAGCTGTTTTTT. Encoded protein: CASNRGRGTGELFF.

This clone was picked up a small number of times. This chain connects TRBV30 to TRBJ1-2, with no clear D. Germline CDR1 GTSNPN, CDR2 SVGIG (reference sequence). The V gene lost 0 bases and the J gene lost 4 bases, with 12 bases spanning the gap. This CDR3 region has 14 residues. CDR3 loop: CAWSVHRESYGYTF. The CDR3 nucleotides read TGTGCCTGGAGTGTACATCGGGAGTCCTATGGCTACACCTTC.

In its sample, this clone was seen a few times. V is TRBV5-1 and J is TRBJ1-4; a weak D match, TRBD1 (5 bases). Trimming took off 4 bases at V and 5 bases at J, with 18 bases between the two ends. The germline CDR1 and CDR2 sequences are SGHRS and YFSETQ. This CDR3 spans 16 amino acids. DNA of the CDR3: TGCGCCAGCAGCCCGGAGGGGAGCCCCTCCAATGAAAAACTGTTTTTT. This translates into CASSPEGSPSNEKLFF.

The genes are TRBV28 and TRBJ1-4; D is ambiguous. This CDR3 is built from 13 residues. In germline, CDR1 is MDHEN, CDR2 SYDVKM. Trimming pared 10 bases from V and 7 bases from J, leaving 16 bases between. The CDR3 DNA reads TGTGCCACCCAAGGGAGGTATAGTGAAAAACTGTTTTTT. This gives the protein CATQGRYSEKLFF. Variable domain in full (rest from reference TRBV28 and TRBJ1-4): DVKVTQSSRYLVKRTGEKVFLECVQDMDHENMFWYRQDPGLGLRLIYFSYDVKMKEKGDIPEGYSVSREKKERFSLILESASTNQTSMYLCATQGRYSEKLFFGSGTQLSVL.

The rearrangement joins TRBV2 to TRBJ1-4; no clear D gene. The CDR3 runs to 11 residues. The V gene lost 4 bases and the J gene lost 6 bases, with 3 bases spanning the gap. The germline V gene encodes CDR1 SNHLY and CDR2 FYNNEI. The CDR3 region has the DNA TGTGCCAGCAGTGTATATGAAAAACTGTTTTTT. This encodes CASSVYEKLFF.

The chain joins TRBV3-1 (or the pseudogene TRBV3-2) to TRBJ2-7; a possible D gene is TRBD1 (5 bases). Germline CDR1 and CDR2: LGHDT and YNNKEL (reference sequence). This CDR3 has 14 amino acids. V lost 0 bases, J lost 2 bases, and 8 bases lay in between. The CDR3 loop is CASSQDVQAYEQYF. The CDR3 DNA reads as TGTGCCAGCAGCCAAGATGTACAGGCCTACGAGCAGTACTTC.

The CDR3, as DNA: TGTGCCAGCAGCGTAGTGGCTGACAGGGCGGCTTTCTTT. This translates into CASSVVADRAAFF. The chain carries TRBV9 and TRBJ1-1; 7 bases agree with TRBD1. Per germline, CDR1 SGDLS and CDR2 YYNGEE. The CDR3 runs 13 residues. Unmatched junction bases numbered 7, after V lost 0 bases and J lost 11 bases.

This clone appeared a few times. CDR3: CATSRDYAGQGNEQFF. The CDR3 DNA is TGTGCCACCAGCAGAGATTACGCAGGGCAAGGCAATGAGCAGTTCTTC. The chain employs TRBV15 and TRBJ2-1; tentative D call: TRBD1 (5 bases). V was shortened by 0 bases and J by 6 bases, with 15 bases between the two germline ends. Germline V gene data show CDR1 as LNHNV and CDR2 as YYDKDF (reference sequence). CDR3 length: 16 amino acids. Looking up the rest from reference TRBV15 and TRBJ2-1 gives the full variable domain: DAMVIQNPRYQVTQFGKPVTLSCSQTLNHNVMYWYQQKSSQAPKLLFHYYDKDFNNEADTPDNFQSRRPNTSFCFLDIRSPGLGDTAMYLCATSRDYAGQGNEQFFGPGTRLTVL.

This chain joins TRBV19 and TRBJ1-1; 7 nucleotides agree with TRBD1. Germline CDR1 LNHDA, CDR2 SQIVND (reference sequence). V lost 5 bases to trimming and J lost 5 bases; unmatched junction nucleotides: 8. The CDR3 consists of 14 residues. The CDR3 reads CASSSGRGRTEAFF. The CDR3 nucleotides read TGTGCCAGTAGTTCCGGGAGGGGGCGAACTGAAGCTTTCTTT.

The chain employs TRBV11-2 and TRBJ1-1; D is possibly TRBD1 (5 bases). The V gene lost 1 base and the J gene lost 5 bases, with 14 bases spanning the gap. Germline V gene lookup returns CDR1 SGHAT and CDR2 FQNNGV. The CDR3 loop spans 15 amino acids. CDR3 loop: CASSLGLGAWTEAFF. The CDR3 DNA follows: TGTGCCAGCAGCTTAGGTTTAGGGGCTTGGACTGAAGCTTTCTTT.

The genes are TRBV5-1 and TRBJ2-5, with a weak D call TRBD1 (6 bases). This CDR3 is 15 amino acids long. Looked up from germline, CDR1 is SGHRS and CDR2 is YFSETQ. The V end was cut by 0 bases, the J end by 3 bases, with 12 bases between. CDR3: CASSLENRDEETQYF. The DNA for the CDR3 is TGCGCCAGCAGCTTGGAGAACAGGGACGAAGAGACCCAGTACTTC.

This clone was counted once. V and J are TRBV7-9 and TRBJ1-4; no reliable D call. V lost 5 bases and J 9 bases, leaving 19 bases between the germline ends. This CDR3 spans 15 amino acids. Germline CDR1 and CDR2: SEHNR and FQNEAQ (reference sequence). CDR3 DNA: TGTGCCAGCAGCGAACCGGGATCCCTGATTAAAAAACTGTTTTTT. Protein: CASSEPGSLIKKLFF.

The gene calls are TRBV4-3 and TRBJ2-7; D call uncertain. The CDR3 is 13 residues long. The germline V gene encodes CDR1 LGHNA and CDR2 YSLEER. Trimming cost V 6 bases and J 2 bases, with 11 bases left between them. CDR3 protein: CASSLNRAYEQYF. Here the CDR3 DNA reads TGCGCCAGCAGTCTAAACCGAGCCTACGAGCAGTACTTC.

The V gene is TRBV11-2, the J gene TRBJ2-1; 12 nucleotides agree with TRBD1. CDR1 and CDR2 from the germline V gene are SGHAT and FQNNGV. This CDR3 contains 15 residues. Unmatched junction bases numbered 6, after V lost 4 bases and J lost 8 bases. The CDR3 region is CASSSGTGGLDEQFF. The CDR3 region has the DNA TGTGCCAGCAGCTCCGGGACAGGGGGCTTGGATGAGCAGTTCTTC.